This TCR beta chain was profiled in a study of blood T cell repertoires in COVID-19. In Seattle, patients joined the study during active infection and were tracked longitudinally. This clone was seen once. As processed by the authors: Reference gene primers were amplified, and this amplification served to estimate nucleated cell counts. TCRdb keeps only in-frame clones here, not all; method: immunoSEQ multiplex PCR. The V and J calls and clone size are taken from that table; D and trimming were inferred from the DNA. The sample carries about 210,000 clones, more than 75% recorded once. The clonotype originates from a woman aged 55-70 years with COVID-19, enrolled during active disease. Sequenced sample: peripheral blood.

The CDR3: CASSQGAGGGPQHF. The CDR3 bases are TGTGCCAGCAGCCAAGGGGCAGGGGGAGGGCCCCAGCATTTT. The chain couples TRBV4-2 to TRBJ1-5; 7 bases are a match to TRBD1. Germline assignment: CDR1 LGHNA and CDR2 YNFKEQ. This CDR3 spans 14 amino acids. The V gene end was trimmed by 1 base and the J gene end by 9 bases; junction bases not matched to a gene: 6.